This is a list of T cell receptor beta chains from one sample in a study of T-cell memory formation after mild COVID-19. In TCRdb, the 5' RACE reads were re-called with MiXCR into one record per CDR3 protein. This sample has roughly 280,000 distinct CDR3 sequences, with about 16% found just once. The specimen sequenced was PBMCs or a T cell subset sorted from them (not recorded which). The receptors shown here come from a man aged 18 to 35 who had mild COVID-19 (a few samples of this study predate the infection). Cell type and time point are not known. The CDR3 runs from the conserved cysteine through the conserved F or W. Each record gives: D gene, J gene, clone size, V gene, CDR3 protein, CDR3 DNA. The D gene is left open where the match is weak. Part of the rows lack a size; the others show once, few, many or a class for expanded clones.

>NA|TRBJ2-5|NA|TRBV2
CASRHYQETQYF
TGTGCCAGCAGACATTACCAAGAGACCCAGTACTTC
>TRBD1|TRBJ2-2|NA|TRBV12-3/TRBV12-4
CASRDRATGELFF
TGTGCCAGCCGGGACAGGGCCACCGGGGAGCTGTTTTTT
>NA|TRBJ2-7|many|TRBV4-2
CASSQAGGGDEQYF
TGTGCCAGCAGCCAAGCGGGGGGCGGCGACGAGCAGTACTTC
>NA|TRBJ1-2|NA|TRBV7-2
CASSLFETALGYTF
TGTGCCAGCAGCCTCTTTGAAACGGCCCTGGGCTACACCTTC
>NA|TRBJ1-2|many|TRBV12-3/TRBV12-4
CASKEANMNGYTF
TGTGCCAGCAAGGAAGCCAATATGAATGGCTACACCTTC
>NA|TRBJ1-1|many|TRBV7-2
CASSLGHANTEAFF
TGTGCCAGCAGCTTGGGGCACGCGAACACTGAAGCTTTCTTT
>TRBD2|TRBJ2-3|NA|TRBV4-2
CASSQRAGVGTDTQYF
TGTGCCAGCAGCCAGAGAGCGGGGGTGGGCACAGATACGCAGTATTTT
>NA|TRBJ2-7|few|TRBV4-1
CASSQTSLPSYEQYF
TGCGCCAGCAGCCAGACAAGTCTTCCCTCCTACGAGCAGTACTTC
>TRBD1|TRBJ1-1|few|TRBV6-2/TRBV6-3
CASSSARTGRDTEAFF
TGTGCCAGCAGCTCAGCGCGGACAGGGCGGGACACTGAAGCTTTCTTT
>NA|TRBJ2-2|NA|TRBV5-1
CASSPDPTGTGELFF
TGCGCCAGCAGCCCTGACCCTACAGGCACCGGGGAGCTGTTTTTT
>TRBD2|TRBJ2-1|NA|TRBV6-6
CASSRTLAGEYNEQFF
TGTGCCAGCAGTCGGACCCTAGCGGGGGAGTACAATGAGCAGTTCTTC
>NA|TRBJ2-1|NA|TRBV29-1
CSVDPYHEQFF
TGCAGCGTTGATCCCTACCATGAGCAGTTCTTC
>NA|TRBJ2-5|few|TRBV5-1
CASSLAGGPLGETQYF
TGCGCCAGCAGCTTGGCCGGGGGGCCTCTTGGGGAGACCCAGTACTTC
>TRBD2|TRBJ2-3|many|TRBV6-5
CASSPPGLAGARSTDTQYF
TGTGCCAGCAGTCCACCGGGACTAGCGGGGGCTAGGAGCACAGATACGCAGTATTTT
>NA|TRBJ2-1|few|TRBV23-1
CASSPGVRDNEQFF
TGCGCCAGCAGTCCGGGTGTCAGGGACAATGAGCAGTTCTTC
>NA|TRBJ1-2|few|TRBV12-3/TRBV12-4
CASSFGGGGYTF
TGTGCCAGCAGTTTTGGGGGCGGAGGCTACACCTTC
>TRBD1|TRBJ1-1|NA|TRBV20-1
CSAWRGRMNTEAFF
TGCAGTGCTTGGAGGGGGCGCATGAACACTGAAGCTTTCTTT
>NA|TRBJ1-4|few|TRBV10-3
CAISSTGRNEKLFF
TGTGCCATCAGTTCGACAGGCCGGAATGAAAAACTGTTTTTT
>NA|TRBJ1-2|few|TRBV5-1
CASSPTRNYGYTF
TGCGCCAGCAGCCCGACAAGGAACTATGGCTACACCTTC
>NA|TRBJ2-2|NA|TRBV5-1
CASSSPGAGLNTGELFF
TGCGCCAGCAGTAGCCCCGGGGCAGGCCTGAACACCGGGGAGCTGTTTTTT
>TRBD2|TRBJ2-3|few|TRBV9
CASSSRTSGGLSTDTQYF
TGTGCCAGCAGCTCCCGGACTAGCGGGGGCCTAAGCACAGATACGCAGTATTTT
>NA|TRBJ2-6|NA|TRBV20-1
CSARNPGSGANVLTF
TGCAGTGCTAGAAACCCAGGGTCCGGGGCCAACGTCCTGACTTTC
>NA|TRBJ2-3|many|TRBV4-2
CASSQDIAGHHTDTQYF
TGTGCCAGCAGCCAAGATATTGCAGGACATCACACAGATACGCAGTATTTT
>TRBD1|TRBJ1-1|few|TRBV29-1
CSVAQGARTEAFF
TGCAGCGTAGCACAGGGGGCTCGCACTGAAGCTTTCTTT
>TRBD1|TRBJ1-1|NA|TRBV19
CASTDGTDRMNTEAFF
TGTGCCAGTACCGACGGGACAGACCGAATGAACACTGAAGCTTTCTTT
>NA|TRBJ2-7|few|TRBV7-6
CASSSTEGYEQYF
TGTGCCAGCAGCTCGACAGAAGGCTACGAGCAGTACTTC
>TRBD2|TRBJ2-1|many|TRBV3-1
CAAGGSSYNEQFF
TGTGCCGCGGGGGGGAGCTCCTACAATGAGCAGTTCTTC
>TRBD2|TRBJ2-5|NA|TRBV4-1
CASSQTSGGETQYF
TGCGCCAGCAGCCAGACTAGCGGGGGGGAGACCCAGTACTTC
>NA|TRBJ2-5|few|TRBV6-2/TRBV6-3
CASAQGETQYF
TGTGCCAGCGCTCAGGGAGAGACCCAGTACTTC
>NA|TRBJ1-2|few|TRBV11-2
CASSLRGLGGEESGYTF
TGTGCCAGCAGCTTACGTGGTTTGGGAGGGGAGGAGAGTGGCTACACCTTC
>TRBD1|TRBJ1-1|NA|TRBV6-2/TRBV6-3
CASSYPGQGAITEAFF
TGTGCCAGCAGTTACCCGGGACAGGGTGCGATCACTGAAGCTTTCTTT
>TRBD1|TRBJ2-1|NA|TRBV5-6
CASSSNRGRLRNEQFF
TGTGCCAGCAGCTCGAACAGGGGGCGACTTAGGAATGAGCAGTTCTTC
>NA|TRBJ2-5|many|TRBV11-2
CASSFNQGGFETQYF
TGTGCCAGCAGCTTTAACCAGGGGGGATTCGAGACCCAGTACTTC
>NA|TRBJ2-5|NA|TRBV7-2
CASSLRLSQETQYF
TGTGCCAGCAGCTTAAGGCTGTCCCAAGAGACCCAGTACTTC
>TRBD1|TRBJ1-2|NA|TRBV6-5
CASSYHRGAYGYTF
TGTGCCAGCAGTTACCACAGGGGGGCCTATGGCTACACCTTC
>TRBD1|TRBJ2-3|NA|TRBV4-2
CASSQAYGTGAGTDTQYF
TGTGCCAGCAGCCAAGCGTACGGGACAGGGGCCGGGACAGATACGCAGTATTTT
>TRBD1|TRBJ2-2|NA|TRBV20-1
CSAWDSVITGELFF
TGCAGTGCTTGGGACAGTGTCATAACCGGGGAGCTGTTTTTT
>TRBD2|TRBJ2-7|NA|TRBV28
CASSLSAGGSYEQYF
TGTGCCAGCAGTTTATCCGCGGGGGGCTCCTACGAGCAGTACTTC
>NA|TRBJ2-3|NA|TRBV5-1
CASSLSVQGNTQYF
TGCGCCAGCAGCTTGTCCGTACAGGGAAATACGCAGTATTTT
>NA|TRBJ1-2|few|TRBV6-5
CASSYRVGRGYTF
TGTGCCAGCAGTTACAGGGTGGGGAGAGGCTACACCTTC
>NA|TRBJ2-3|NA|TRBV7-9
CASSYARWRDWDTQYF
TGTGCCAGCAGCTACGCCCGGTGGAGAGATTGGGATACGCAGTATTTT
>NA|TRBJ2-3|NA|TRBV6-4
CASSATAGVTDTQYF
TGTGCCAGCAGTGCCACGGCCGGAGTCACAGATACGCAGTATTTT
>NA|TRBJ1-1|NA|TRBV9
CASSVEGGRTAFF
TGTGCCAGCAGCGTAGAAGGGGGGAGGACAGCTTTCTTT
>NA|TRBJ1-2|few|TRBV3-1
CASSRDSAYGYTF
TGTGCCAGCAGCCGAGACAGCGCGTATGGCTACACCTTC
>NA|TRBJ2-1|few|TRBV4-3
CASSQDPHSGIDEQFF
TGCGCCAGCAGCCAAGATCCGCATTCGGGGATCGATGAGCAGTTCTTC
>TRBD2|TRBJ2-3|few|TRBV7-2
CASSFSGDPRDTQYF
TGTGCCAGCAGCTTCAGCGGGGACCCCCGGGATACGCAGTATTTT
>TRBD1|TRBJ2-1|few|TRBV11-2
CASSNGTGGRFYNEQFF
TGTGCCAGCAGCAACGGGACAGGGGGCCGGTTCTACAATGAGCAGTTCTTC
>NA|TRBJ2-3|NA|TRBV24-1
CATSDNSGAQYF
TGTGCCACCAGTGATAACTCTGGAGCGCAGTATTTT
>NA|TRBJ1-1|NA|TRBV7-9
CASSLARLENTEAFF
TGTGCCAGCAGCTTAGCGCGGTTGGAGAACACTGAAGCTTTCTTT
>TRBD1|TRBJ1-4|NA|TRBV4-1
CASSLPGTAVEKLFF
TGCGCCAGCAGCCTACCCGGGACAGCGGTCGAAAAACTGTTTTTT